The rows below give T cell receptor beta chains drawn from one sample of a study of CD8 T cells in Susac syndrome. In TCRdb, the immunoSEQ multiplex PCR reads were re-called with MiXCR into one record per CDR3 protein. This sample has around 200,000 distinct CDR3 sequences, with approximately 90% found just once. Source material: CD8+ T cells from PBMCs. Receptor source: a human donor with multiple sclerosis. The CDR3 runs from the conserved cysteine through the conserved F or W. Fields, in order: D gene, J gene, V gene, clone size, CDR3 protein, CDR3 DNA. The D gene is left open where the match is weak. For some rows the clone size is stated as once, few or many, or as a class when expanded; others skip it.

NA TRBJ1-2 TRBV6-6 NA CASSYSKEYTF TGTGCCAGCAGTTACAGTAAGGAGTACACCTTC
NA TRBJ1-1 TRBV7-9 NA CASSAGGRIEAFF TGTGCCAGCAGCGCGGGAGGGCGTATTGAAGCTTTCTTT
NA TRBJ2-3 TRBV9 NA CASSGSPLTDTQYF TGTGCCAGCAGCGGAAGCCCCCTGACAGATACGCAGTATTTT
NA TRBJ1-3 TRBV7-9 NA CASSNSGQFGGNTIYF TGTGCCAGCAGTAACTCCGGACAGTTTGGTGGAAACACCATATATTTT
TRBD2 TRBJ2-7 TRBV30 NA CAWSGTSGRISYEQYF TGTGCCTGGAGTGGTACTAGCGGGAGGATATCCTACGAGCAGTACTTC
TRBD2 TRBJ2-1 TRBV5-6 NA CASSSGTSGAGF TGTGCCAGCAGCTCCGGGACTAGCGGAGCCGGCTTC
TRBD1 TRBJ2-7 TRBV7-9 NA CASSTTKGQGGLYEQYF TGTGCCAGCAGCACTACCAAGGGACAGGGAGGGCTATACGAGCAGTACTTC
NA TRBJ2-7 TRBV7-6 NA CASSLAMGVSSYEQYF TGTGCCAGCAGCTTAGCGATGGGCGTTAGCTCCTACGAGCAGTACTTC
NA TRBJ1-5 TRBV11-2 NA CASSLGQQPQHF TGTGCCAGCAGCTTAGGACAGCAGCCCCAGCATTTT
TRBD1 TRBJ1-1 TRBV29-1 NA CSVKPLGTTGRRVNTEAFF TGCAGCGTTAAACCTTTAGGAACGACAGGGCGGCGCGTTAACACTGAAGCTTTCTTT
NA TRBJ2-5 TRBV12-3/TRBV12-4 NA CASSPPSEYETQYF TGTGCCAGCAGCCCCCCATCGGAGTACGAGACCCAGTACTTC
NA TRBJ1-3 TRBV11-3 NA CASSYGNTIYF TGTGCCAGCAGCTATGGAAACACCATATATTTT
NA TRBJ2-3 TRBV5-1 NA CASSSDWGVTDTQYF TGCGCCAGCAGCTCTGATTGGGGAGTCACAGATACGCAGTATTTT
NA TRBJ2-1 TRBV9 NA CASSDHDYNEQFF TGTGCCAGCAGCGACCACGACTACAATGAGCAGTTCTTC
TRBD2 TRBJ2-1 TRBV12-3/TRBV12-4 NA CASSSGGGLAGRKSSYNEQFF TGTGCCAGCAGCTCCGGGGGTGGACTAGCGGGAAGAAAGAGCTCCTACAATGAGCAGTTCTTC
TRBD1 TRBJ1-2 TRBV12-3/TRBV12-4 NA CASTQQGQGDGYTF TGTGCCAGCACCCAACAGGGACAGGGAGATGGCTACACCTTC
NA TRBJ1-2 TRBV3-1 NA CASSQAQGNYGYTF TGTGCCAGCAGCCAAGCACAGGGAAACTATGGCTACACCTTC
NA TRBJ1-1 TRBV5-4 NA CASSLMVGGEAFF TGTGCCAGCAGCTTGATGGTAGGTGGGGAAGCTTTCTTT
NA TRBJ2-7 TRBV6-6 NA CASSSPDQGRHEQYF TGTGCCAGCAGTTCCCCGGATCAGGGGCGGCACGAGCAGTACTTC
NA TRBJ2-1 TRBV12-3/TRBV12-4 NA CASSFGWDSTF TGTGCCAGCAGTTTCGGATGGGACTCCACCTTC
NA TRBJ2-1 TRBV6-5 NA CASSYSGGQSNEQFF TGTGCCAGCAGTTACTCTGGCGGGCAAAGTAATGAGCAGTTCTTC
NA TRBJ1-2 TRBV5-6 NA CASSLSAGYGYTF TGTGCCAGCAGCTTGTCGGCAGGCTATGGCTACACCTTC
NA TRBJ2-7 TRBV20-1 once CSATRDLGGEQYF TGCAGTGCTACCCGGGACCTGGGAGGCGAGCAGTACTTC
TRBD1 TRBJ1-2 TRBV5-4 NA CASSDGTGDPNYGYTF TGTGCCAGCAGCGACGGAACAGGGGATCCTAACTATGGCTACACCTTC
NA TRBJ1-2 TRBV3-1 once CASSQDWSDYGYTF TGTGCCAGCAGCCAAGATTGGTCTGACTATGGCTACACCTTC
TRBD1 TRBJ2-5 TRBV2 NA CASSGQGIETQYF TGTGCCAGCAGTGGACAGGGTATAGAGACCCAGTACTTC
TRBD2 TRBJ2-7 TRBV20-1 NA CSARGGWRTSGDNYEQYF TGCAGTGCCCGGGGCGGGTGGCGGACTAGCGGGGATAACTACGAGCAGTACTTC
NA TRBJ2-3 TRBV5-6 NA CASSEGGIYTDTQYF TGTGCCAGCAGCGAAGGGGGGATCTACACAGATACGCAGTATTTT
TRBD2 TRBJ2-1 TRBV30 once CAWSLLADNEQFF TGTGCCTGGAGCCTCCTAGCGGACAATGAGCAGTTCTTC
NA TRBJ2-1 TRBV20-1 once CSARDYASISSYNEQFF TGCAGTGCTAGAGATTATGCGAGCATCTCCTCCTACAATGAGCAGTTCTTC
NA TRBJ1-1 TRBV30 few CASGTVNTEAFF TGTGCCTCTGGGACGGTGAACACTGAAGCTTTCTTT
TRBD1 TRBJ2-7 TRBV6-6 NA CASSPGQKPHEQYF TGTGCCAGCAGTCCGGGACAGAAGCCCCACGAGCAGTACTTC
TRBD1 TRBJ1-4 TRBV5-6 NA CASTPQGASNEKLFF TGTGCCAGCACCCCACAGGGGGCGTCTAATGAAAAACTGTTTTTT
NA TRBJ2-1 TRBV15 once CATSRRGIGEPSYNEQFF TGTGCCACCAGCAGGCGGGGAATCGGGGAACCCTCCTACAATGAGCAGTTCTTC
NA TRBJ2-7 TRBV5-5 NA CASSRQDDYEQYF TGTGCCAGCAGCCGACAGGATGACTACGAGCAGTACTTC
TRBD2 TRBJ2-1 TRBV4-1 NA CASSQEPSGRYYNEQFF TGCGCCAGCAGCCAAGAGCCTAGCGGGAGATACTACAATGAGCAGTTCTTC
NA TRBJ2-3 TRBV7-8 NA CASSLEDQEADTQYF TGTGCCAGCAGCTTAGAGGACCAGGAGGCAGATACGCAGTATTTT
TRBD1 TRBJ2-1 TRBV19 NA CASRGQVDGYNEQFF TGTGCCAGTAGGGGACAGGTCGACGGATACAATGAGCAGTTCTTC
NA TRBJ1-2 TRBV9 NA CASSQGLQEDGYTF TGTGCCAGCAGCCAGGGGCTACAGGAGGATGGCTACACCTTC
NA TRBJ2-1 TRBV5-1 NA CASSPEVTKSYNEQFF TGCGCCAGCAGCCCCGAGGTGACGAAATCCTACAATGAGCAGTTCTTC
NA TRBJ2-7 TRBV7-9 NA CASVTGVEQYF TGTGCCAGCGTAACGGGAGTCGAGCAGTACTTC
NA TRBJ1-2 TRBV11-2 NA CASSSTTAHGYTF TGTGCCAGCAGCTCAACAACAGCTCATGGCTACACCTTC